The T cell receptor (gamma chain) described here comes from a study of γδ T cells in repeated Plasmodium falciparum infection. This clone has at least ten counts. One junction end does not reproduce the germline sequence, and a read error may be involved. TCRdb reapplied CATT to the multiplex PCR reads. Altogether around 24,000 gamma-chain clones are present, 2.5% to 3.5% being singletons, with the ten largest covering around a third. Flow sorting of PBMC yielded separate Vgamma9/Vdelta2+ and Vdelta2-negative gammadelta T cell populations for bulk repertoire analysis. The CDR3 runs to 16 residues. CDR1 is EGSNGY and CDR2 is YDSYNSKV in the germline V gene.

The source is a pool of human donors (malaria-infected and uninfected, not separated). Sequencing was done on a sample of gamma-delta T cells from blood. V and J are TRGV2 and TRGJ1 or TRGJ2. The J gene is absent in TCRdb and was assigned here via DNA matching to germline. The CDR3 bases are TGTGCCACCTGGGACGGGCTCCTTTTACCTTATCATAAGAAACTCTTT. Protein product: CATWDGLLLPYHKKLF.